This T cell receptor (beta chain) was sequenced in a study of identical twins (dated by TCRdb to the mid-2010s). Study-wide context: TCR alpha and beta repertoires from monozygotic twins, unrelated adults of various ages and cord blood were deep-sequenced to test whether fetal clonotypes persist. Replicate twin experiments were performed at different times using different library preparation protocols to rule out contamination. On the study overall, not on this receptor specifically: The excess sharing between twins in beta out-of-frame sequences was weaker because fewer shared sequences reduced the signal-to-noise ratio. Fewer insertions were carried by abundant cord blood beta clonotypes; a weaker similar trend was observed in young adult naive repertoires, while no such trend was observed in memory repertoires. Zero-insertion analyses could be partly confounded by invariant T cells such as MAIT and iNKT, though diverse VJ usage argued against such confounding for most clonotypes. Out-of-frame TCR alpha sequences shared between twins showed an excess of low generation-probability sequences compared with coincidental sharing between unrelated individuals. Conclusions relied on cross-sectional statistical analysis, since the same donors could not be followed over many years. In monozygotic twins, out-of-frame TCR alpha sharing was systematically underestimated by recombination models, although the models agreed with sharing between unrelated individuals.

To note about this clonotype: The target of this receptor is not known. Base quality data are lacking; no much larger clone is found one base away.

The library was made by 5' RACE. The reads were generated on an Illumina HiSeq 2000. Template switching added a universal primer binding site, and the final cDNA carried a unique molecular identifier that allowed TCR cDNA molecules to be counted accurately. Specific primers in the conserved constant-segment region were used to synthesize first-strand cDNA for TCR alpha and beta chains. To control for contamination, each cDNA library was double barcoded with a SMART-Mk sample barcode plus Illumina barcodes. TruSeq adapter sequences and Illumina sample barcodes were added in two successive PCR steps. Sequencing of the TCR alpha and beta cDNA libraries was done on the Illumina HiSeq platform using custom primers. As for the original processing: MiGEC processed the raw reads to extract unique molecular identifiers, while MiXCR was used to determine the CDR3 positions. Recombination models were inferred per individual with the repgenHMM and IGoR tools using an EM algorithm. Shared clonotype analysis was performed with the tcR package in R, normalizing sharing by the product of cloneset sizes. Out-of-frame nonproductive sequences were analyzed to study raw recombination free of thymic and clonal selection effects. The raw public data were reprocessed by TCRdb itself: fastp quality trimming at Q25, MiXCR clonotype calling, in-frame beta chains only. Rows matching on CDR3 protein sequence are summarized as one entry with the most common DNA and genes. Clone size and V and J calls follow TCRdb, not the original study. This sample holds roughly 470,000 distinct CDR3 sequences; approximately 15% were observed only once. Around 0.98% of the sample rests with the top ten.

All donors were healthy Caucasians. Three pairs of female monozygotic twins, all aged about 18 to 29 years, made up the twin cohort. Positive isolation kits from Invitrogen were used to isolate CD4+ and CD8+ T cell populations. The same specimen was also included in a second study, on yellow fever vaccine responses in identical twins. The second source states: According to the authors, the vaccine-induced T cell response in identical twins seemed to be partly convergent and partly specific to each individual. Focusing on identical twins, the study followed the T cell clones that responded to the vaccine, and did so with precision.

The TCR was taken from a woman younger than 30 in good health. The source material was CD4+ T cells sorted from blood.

The CDR3 loop reads CASGSVRGETQYF. The DNA is TGTGCCAGCGGCTCTGTGCGAGGGGAGACCCAGTACTTC. The chain is made from TRBV2 and TRBJ2-5; the D region possibly corresponds to TRBD2 (5 bases align). CDR1 and CDR2 are drawn from the germline V gene: SNHLY, FYNNEI. V is cut by 8 bases and J by 5 bases, and the space between the germline ends is 15 bases. Taken from cysteine to phenylalanine, the CDR3 has 13 residues. The kept DNA is CDR3 alone, 39 bases in frame from the first base.